A single sample gave rise to the 31 T cell receptor beta chains below, sequenced in a study of blood T cell repertoires in COVID-19. Assay used: immunoSEQ multiplex PCR; TCRdb lists only in-frame clones, some missing. The repertoire holds approximately 89,000 clones, about 95% seen once, with less than 5% in the top ten. Sequenced material: peripheral blood. The receptors were sampled from a human donor with active COVID-19. The donor label of this sample is uncertain.

This clone has just one count. The CDR3 DNA reads as TGTGCCAGCAGTTTTGGACAGGGGAACTATGGCTACACCTTC. Translation: CASSFGQGNYGYTF. The chain recombines TRBV7-2 with TRBJ1-2; TRBD1 agrees at 9 bases. The J segment lost 2 bases and the V segment lost 6 bases, leaving 4 bases of the junction unmatched. The germline gives CDR1 SGHTA, CDR2 FQGNSA. The CDR3 length is 14 residues.

J is TRBJ1-5 and V is TRBV2; 7 bases align to TRBD1. The CDR3 has 15 residues. The V gene's germline CDR1 is SNHLY and CDR2 FYNNEI. V gave up 3 bases and J gave up 0 bases; unmatched junction bases: 2. In DNA, the CDR3 is TGTGCCAGCAGTGAGTCAGGGGGTAGCAATCAGCCCCAGCATTTT. This encodes CASSESGGSNQPQHF.

The rearrangement links TRBV19 to TRBJ2-3; 9 bases are a match to TRBD2. From germline, CDR1 is LNHDA and CDR2 SQIVND (reference sequence). The CDR3 loop spans 15 amino acids. V lost 5 bases to trimming and J lost 2 bases; unmatched junction nucleotides: 5. For the CDR3, the DNA is TGTGCCAGTAGTCCCAGCGGGGGGACCACAGATACGCAGTATTTT. Translated: CASSPSGGTTDTQYF.

This clone was observed once. J is TRBJ2-2 and V is TRBV4-3; 14 bases align to TRBD2. Germline V lookup: CDR1 LGHNA, CDR2 YSLEER. The junction had 12 bases not matched to a gene; V was cut back by 5 bases and J by 4 bases. This CDR3 contains 19 residues. The CDR3 nucleotides read TGCGCCAGCAGCTCCCAGACTAGCGGGAGGGCCTTTAGCACCGGGGAGCTGTTTTTT. Encoded protein: CASSSQTSGRAFSTGELFF.

The chain links TRBV10-3 to TRBJ1-2; 9 positions agree with TRBD1. The V segment lost 9 bases and the J segment 0 bases; nucleotides outside the gene matches: 8. Looked up from germline, CDR1 is ENHRY and CDR2 is SYGVKD. CDR3 size: 15 residues. The CDR3 coding sequence is TGTGCCATGAATTCCGGACAGGGGACTAACTATGGCTACACCTTC. Translation gives CAMNSGQGTNYGYTF.

The chain carries TRBV19 and TRBJ1-1; TRBD1 matches 10 bases. CDR1 and CDR2 (germline): LNHDA, SQIVND (reference sequence). The CDR3 extends over 16 amino acids. After removal of 5 bases from V and 0 bases from J, the junction contained 6 bases not matched to a gene. The CDR3 spells CASSSGTGAMNTEAFF. The DNA of the CDR3 is TGTGCCAGTAGTTCAGGGACAGGGGCGATGAACACTGAAGCTTTCTTT.

This clone was counted between two and nine times. J is TRBJ1-5 and V is TRBV19, with 9 positions matching TRBD1. The V gene's germline CDR1 is LNHDA and CDR2 SQIVND (reference sequence). There are 15 residues in the CDR3. Losses at the gene ends were 3 bases for V and 6 bases for J; bases not matched to a gene: 6. CDR3 in amino acids: CASSMGQGGGQPQHF. CDR3 bases: TGTGCCAGTAGTATGGGACAGGGAGGTGGTCAGCCCCAGCATTTT. Combining the CDR3 with reference TRBV19 and TRBJ1-5 gives the whole variable domain DGGITQSPKYLFRKEGQNVTLSCEQNLNHDAMYWYRQDPGQGLRLIYYSQIVNDFQKGDIAEGYSVSREKKESFPLTVTSAQKNPTAFYLCASSMGQGGGQPQHFGDGTRLSIL.

The chain combines TRBV7-2 with TRBJ2-2; TRBD2 aligns across 9 bases. The CDR3 has 15 amino acids. With 4 bases clipped from V and 0 bases from J, the junction kept 0 bases outside the gene matches. CDR1 SGHTA and CDR2 FQGNSA come from the germline V gene. In DNA form, the CDR3 reads TGTGCCAGCAGCTCTAGCGGGACGAACACCGGGGAGCTGTTTTTT. Protein sequence: CASSSSGTNTGELFF. Full variable domain (missing parts from reference TRBV7-2 and TRBJ2-2): GAGVSQSPSNKVTEKGKDVELRCDPISGHTALYWYRQSLGQGLEFLIYFQGNSAPDKSGLPSDRFSAERTGGSVSTLTIQRTQQEDSAVYLCASSSSGTNTGELFFGEGSRLTVL.

This sequence joins TRBV7-9 and TRBJ1-3; TRBD1 aligns across 7 bases. Unmatched junction bases numbered 3, after V lost 3 bases and J lost 1 base. The CDR3 contains 15 residues. The V gene's germline CDR1 is SEHNR and CDR2 FQNEAQ (reference sequence). CDR3 amino acids: CASSLLTGSGNTIYF. As DNA, the CDR3 is TGTGCCAGCAGCTTGCTGACAGGGTCTGGAAACACCATATATTTT.

This clone was observed a few times. One end of the junction is discordant with germline, which a read error may explain. The J gene is TRBJ2-7, the V gene TRBV29-1; no clear D gene. Germline loops: CDR1 SQVTM, CDR2 ANQGSEA. The CDR3 length is 11 residues. CDR3 in amino acids: CSVSTTYEQYF. The DNA for the CDR3 is TGCAGCGTTAGTACTACCTACGAACAGTACTTC.

The CDR3, as DNA: TGTGCCAGCAGCCGGGACAGGGGCGACTATGGCTACACCTTC. The encoded protein is CASSRDRGDYGYTF. The chain couples TRBV6-5 to TRBJ1-2, with 10 bases fitting TRBD1. CDR1 and CDR2 (germline): MNHEY, SVGAGI. Trimming cost V 6 bases and J 3 bases; bases outside gene matches: 4. The CDR3 covers 14 residues.

CDR3 residues: CSASRGGMGDTQYF. In nucleotides, the CDR3 is TGCAGTGCTAGTAGAGGAGGGATGGGCGATACGCAGTATTTT. This chain uses TRBV20-1 with TRBJ2-3; D is perhaps TRBD2 (6 bases). The CDR3 is 14 residues long. V dropped 3 bases and J dropped 6 bases, with 16 bases sitting between them. In germline, CDR1 is DFQATT, CDR2 SNEGSKA (reference sequence).

The gene calls are TRBV3-1 (or the pseudogene TRBV3-2) and TRBJ2-7; D ambiguous. Trimming shortened V by 1 base and J by 0 bases, and 7 bases separated the two germline ends. The CDR3 has 14 amino acids. Germline-derived CDR1 and CDR2 are LGHDT and YNNKEL (reference sequence). CDR3 protein: CASSQGPSSYEQYF. CDR3 bases: TGTGCCAGCAGCCAAGGGCCCAGCTCCTACGAGCAGTACTTC.

The chain links TRBV21-1 to TRBJ1-2. TRBV21-1 is flagged as a pseudogene. The CDR3 consists of 20 residues. The CDR3: CASSKQDSGGTAVESYGYTF. The CDR3 coding sequence is TGTGCCAGCAGCAAACAGGACTCGGGAGGGACAGCTGTTGAGAGCTATGGCTACACCTTC.

This clone was observed a single time. The chain recombines TRBV13 with TRBJ2-2; 8 nucleotides line up with TRBD1. With 3 bases clipped from V and 2 bases from J, the junction kept 8 bases outside the gene matches. This CDR3 is built from 17 residues. Germline assignment: CDR1 PRHDT and CDR2 FYEKMQ (reference sequence). The CDR3 reads CASSFQGALLNTGELFF. CDR3 DNA sequence: TGTGCCAGCAGCTTTCAGGGGGCCCTATTAAACACCGGGGAGCTGTTTTTT. Complete variable domain (other parts from reference TRBV13 and TRBJ2-2): AAGVIQSPRHLIKEKRETATLKCYPIPRHDTVYWYQQGPGQDPQFLISFYEKMQSDKGSIPDRFSAQQFSDYHSELNMSSLELGDSALYFCASSFQGALLNTGELFFGEGSRLTVL.

This clone was counted between two and nine times. The chain carries TRBV3-1 (or the pseudogene TRBV3-2) and TRBJ2-7; TRBD2 matches at 8 bases. This CDR3 comprises 15 residues. The germline gives CDR1 LGHDT, CDR2 YNNKEL (reference sequence). J gave up 0 bases and V 0 bases, and 1 base lay outside the gene matches. The CDR3 sequence is CASSQEGTSSYEQYF. The DNA of the CDR3 is TGTGCCAGCAGCCAAGAAGGGACTAGCTCCTACGAGCAGTACTTC.

This clone occurred a few times. The genes are TRBV5-5 and TRBJ2-1, with TRBD1 as a possible D gene (6 bases). V lost 7 bases and J 4 bases, leaving 18 bases between the germline ends. Per germline, CDR1 SGHKS and CDR2 YYEKEE (reference sequence). The CDR3 runs 15 residues. DNA of the CDR3: TGTGCCAGCTGTCCGTGGGGACAAACTTACAATGAGCAGTTCTTC. Translating it yields CASCPWGQTYNEQFF.

V gene TRBV2 combines with J gene TRBJ1-2, with 7 bases identical to TRBD1. Per germline, CDR1 SNHLY and CDR2 FYNNEI. V was clipped by 7 bases and J by 7 bases; unmatched bases: 12. This CDR3 contains 14 residues. Here the CDR3 DNA reads TGTGCCAGCACCTTCCGGGGACAGAGTAGTGGCTACACCTTC. Amino acids: CASTFRGQSSGYTF.

The chain links TRBV19 to TRBJ1-3; D is unclear. The CDR3 consists of 18 residues. Trimming removed 7 bases at V and 0 bases at J, with 22 bases between. CDR1 and CDR2 (germline): LNHDA, SQIVND (reference sequence). The CDR3 coding sequence is TGTGCCAGTACCCCTACTGATGGGCTCCCGAGCTCTGGAAACACCATATATTTT. It encodes CASTPTDGLPSSGNTIYF.

Regarding this clone: The junction differs from germline at one of its ends, possibly a read error. The rearrangement uses TRBV7-2 and TRBJ2-1; the D gene is possibly TRBD2 (6 bases). Germline CDR1 and CDR2: SGHTA and FQGNSA. This CDR3 spans 16 amino acids. The CDR3 reads CASSLVARGSSNEQFF. Here the CDR3 DNA reads TGTGCCAGCAGCTTAGTGGCACGGGGGTCCTCCAATGAGCAGTTCTTC.

The CDR3 is CASSARDRRPLNYGYTF. The CDR3 DNA is TGTGCCAGCAGCGCGCGGGACAGGCGTCCCCTTAACTATGGCTACACCTTC. The V gene is TRBV13, the J gene TRBJ1-2, with TRBD1 matching 8 bases. The CDR3 loop spans 17 amino acids. Germline V gene sequence: CDR1 PRHDT, CDR2 FYEKMQ (reference sequence). J gave up 1 base and V 5 bases, and 12 bases lay outside the gene matches.

The count of this clone is one. The rearrangement links TRBV3-1 (or the pseudogene TRBV3-2) to TRBJ1-4, with unresolved D. The V end was cut by 1 base, the J end by 7 bases, with 7 bases between. Germline assignment: CDR1 LGHDT and CDR2 YNNKEL (reference sequence). There are 13 residues in the CDR3. This CDR3 is CASSQVAGEKLFF. In DNA form, the CDR3 reads TGTGCCAGCAGCCAAGTAGCGGGTGAAAAACTGTTTTTT.

This clone was seen only once. The rearrangement links TRBV5-8 to TRBJ1-6; no firm D call. CDR1 and CDR2 from the germline V gene are SGHTS and YDEGEE. V lost 1 base to trimming and J lost 10 bases, with 9 bases between them. The CDR3 is 13 residues long. CDR3 DNA: TGTGCCAGCAGCTTGAACGGTAGATCACCCCTCCACTTT. Protein: CASSLNGRSPLHF.

This clone was seen once. The gene calls are TRBV7-2 and TRBJ2-4; 7 nucleotides align to TRBD1. Trimming removed 2 bases from V and 0 bases from J; junction bases left unmatched: 1. Per germline, CDR1 SGHTA and CDR2 FQGNSA. The CDR3 sequence is 15 residues long. The CDR3 protein is CASSLHRGAKNIQYF. Written as DNA, the CDR3 is TGTGCCAGCAGCTTACACAGGGGAGCCAAAAACATTCAGTACTTC.

The CDR3 DNA reads TGTGCCAGCAGTTTGGTAGCGGGGCCGCGCGAGCAGTACTTC. As protein: CASSLVAGPREQYF. The V gene is TRBV28, the J gene TRBJ2-7; 8 nucleotides line up with TRBD2. CDR1 and CDR2 from the germline V gene are MDHEN and SYDVKM. The V gene end was trimmed by 3 bases and the J gene end by 6 bases; junction bases not matched to a gene: 7. The length of the CDR3 is 14 residues.

The chain joins TRBV5-4 to TRBJ2-5; 10 nucleotides line up with TRBD2. The CDR3 extends over 15 amino acids. The V gene's germline CDR1 is SGHNT and CDR2 YYREEE (reference sequence). J lost 7 bases, V lost 4 bases, and 10 bases had no gene match. The CDR3 spells CASSPPSGGMGTQYF. The CDR3 coding sequence is TGTGCCAGCAGCCCCCCTAGCGGGGGAATGGGGACCCAGTACTTC. The complete variable domain, with remaining parts taken from reference TRBV5-4 and TRBJ2-5, reads ETGVTQSPTHLIKTRGQQVTLRCSSQSGHNTVSWYQQALGQGPQFIFQYYREEENGRGNFPPRFSGLQFPNYSSELNVNALELDDSALYLCASSPPSGGMGTQYFGPGTRLLVL.

This clone was seen a single time. V is TRBV21-1 and J is TRBJ1-2. TRBV21-1 is shown as a pseudogene. The CDR3 is made up of 14 amino acids. The CDR3 is CASSKRPANYGYTF. The CDR3 nucleotides read TGTGCCAGCAGCAAGAGGCCAGCTAACTATGGCTACACCTTC.

V gene TRBV5-1 combines with J gene TRBJ1-1; 10 positions match TRBD1. CDR1 is SGHRS and CDR2 is YFSETQ in the germline V gene. J was trimmed by 2 bases and V by 4 bases; bases with no gene match: 17. The CDR3 is 19 amino acids. Here the CDR3 DNA reads TGCGCCAGCAGCCCACAACCCTGGACAGGGGGTTCGTCCAACACTGAAGCTTTCTTT. Protein sequence: CASSPQPWTGGSSNTEAFF.

The chain joins TRBV28 to TRBJ1-5; unclear D gene. V lost 4 bases and J 3 bases, leaving 16 bases between the germline ends. The germline CDR1 and CDR2 sequences are MDHEN and SYDVKM. The CDR3 spans 16 residues. The CDR3 loop is CASSSLGGGDNQPQHF. CDR3 DNA sequence: TGTGCCAGCAGTTCGTTGGGTGGCGGGGACAATCAGCCCCAGCATTTT. Full variable domain (outside the CDR3, taken from reference TRBV28 and TRBJ1-5): DVKVTQSSRYLVKRTGEKVFLECVQDMDHENMFWYRQDPGLGLRLIYFSYDVKMKEKGDIPEGYSVSREKKERFSLILESASTNQTSMYLCASSSLGGGDNQPQHFGDGTRLSIL.

The chain has TRBV27 and TRBJ2-5; 7 positions match TRBD2. Germline lookup yields CDR1 MNHEY and CDR2 SMNVEV (reference sequence). V dropped 2 bases and J dropped 2; count of bases not matched to a gene: 8. This CDR3 is 16 amino acids long. CDR3 bases: TGTGCCAGCAGTTTAATGGGCCCGCGGGAGCAAGAGACCCAGTACTTC. This translates into CASSLMGPREQETQYF.

The V and J genes are TRBV5-4 and TRBJ2-1, with 10 bases fitting TRBD1. The CDR3 is 14 amino acids. In germline, CDR1 is SGHNT, CDR2 YYREEE (reference sequence). V lost 2 bases and J lost 10; bases outside the gene matches: 6. Here the CDR3 DNA reads TGTGCCAGCAGCTTCGGACAGGGGGGAGGGGAGCAGTTCTTC. The encoded protein is CASSFGQGGGEQFF.